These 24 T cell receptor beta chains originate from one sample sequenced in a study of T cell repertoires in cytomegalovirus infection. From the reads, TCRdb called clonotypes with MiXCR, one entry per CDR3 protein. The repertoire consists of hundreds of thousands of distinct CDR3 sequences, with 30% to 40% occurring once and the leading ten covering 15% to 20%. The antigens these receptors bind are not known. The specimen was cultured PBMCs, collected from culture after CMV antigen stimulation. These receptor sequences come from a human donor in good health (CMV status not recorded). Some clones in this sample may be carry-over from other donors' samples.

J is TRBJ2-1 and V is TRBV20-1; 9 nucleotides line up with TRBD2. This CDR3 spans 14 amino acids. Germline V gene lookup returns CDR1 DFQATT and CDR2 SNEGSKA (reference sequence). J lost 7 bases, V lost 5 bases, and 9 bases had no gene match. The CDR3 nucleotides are TGCAGTGCTCCCTTAGCGGGAGAAGCGAATGAGCAGTTCTTC. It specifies CSAPLAGEANEQFF.

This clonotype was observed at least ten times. The CDR3 protein is CASSSLYYEQYF. The CDR3 coding sequence is TGTGCCAGCAGCTCCCTATATTACGAGCAGTACTTC. The chain is built from TRBV7-9 and TRBJ2-7; unclear D gene. The CDR3 covers 12 residues. The V and J ends lost 4 bases and 4 bases respectively, with 8 bases between them. Germline CDR1 SEHNR, CDR2 FQNEAQ (reference sequence).

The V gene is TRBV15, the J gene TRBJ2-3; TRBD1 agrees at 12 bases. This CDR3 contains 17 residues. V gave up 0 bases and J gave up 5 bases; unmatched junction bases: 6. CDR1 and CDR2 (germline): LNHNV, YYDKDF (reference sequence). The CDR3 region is CATSRDRDRGREDTQYF. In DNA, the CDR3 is TGTGCCACCAGCAGAGACCGGGACAGGGGGCGAGAAGATACGCAGTATTTT. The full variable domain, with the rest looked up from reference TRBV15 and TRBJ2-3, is DAMVIQNPRYQVTQFGKPVTLSCSQTLNHNVMYWYQQKSSQAPKLLFHYYDKDFNNEADTPDNFQSRRPNTSFCFLDIRSPGLGDTAMYLCATSRDRDRGREDTQYFGPGTRLTVL.

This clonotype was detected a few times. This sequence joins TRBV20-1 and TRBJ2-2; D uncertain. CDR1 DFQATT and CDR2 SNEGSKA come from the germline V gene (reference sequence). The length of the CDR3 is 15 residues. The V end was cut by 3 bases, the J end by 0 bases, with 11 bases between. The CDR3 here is CSARDARSNTGELFF. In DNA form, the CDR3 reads TGCAGTGCTAGGGACGCCCGCTCGAACACCGGGGAGCTGTTTTTT.

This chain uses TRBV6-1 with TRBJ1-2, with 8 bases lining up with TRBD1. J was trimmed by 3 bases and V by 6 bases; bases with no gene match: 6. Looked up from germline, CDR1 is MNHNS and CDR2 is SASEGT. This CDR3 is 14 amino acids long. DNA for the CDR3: TGTGCCAGCAGACGACAGGGGTCGGACTATGGCTACACCTTC. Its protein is CASRRQGSDYGYTF.

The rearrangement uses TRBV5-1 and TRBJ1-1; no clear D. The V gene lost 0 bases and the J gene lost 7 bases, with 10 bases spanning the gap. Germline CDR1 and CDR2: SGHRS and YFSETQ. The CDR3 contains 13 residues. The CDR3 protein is CASSLGTKLEAFF. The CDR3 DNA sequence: TGCGCCAGCAGCTTGGGCACCAAACTTGAAGCTTTCTTT.

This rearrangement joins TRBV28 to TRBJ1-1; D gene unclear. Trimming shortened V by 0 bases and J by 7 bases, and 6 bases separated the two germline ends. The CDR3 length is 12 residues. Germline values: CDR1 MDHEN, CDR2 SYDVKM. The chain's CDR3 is CASSLWAGEAFF. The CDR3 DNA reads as TGTGCCAGCAGTTTATGGGCGGGTGAAGCTTTCTTT.

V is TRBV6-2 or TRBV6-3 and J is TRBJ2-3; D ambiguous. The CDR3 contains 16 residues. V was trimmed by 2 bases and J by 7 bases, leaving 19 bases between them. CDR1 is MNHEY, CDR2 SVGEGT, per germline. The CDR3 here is CASSYPPTLLEYTQYF. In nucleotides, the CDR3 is TGTGCCAGCAGTTACCCTCCGACCCTGCTAGAATATACGCAGTATTTT.

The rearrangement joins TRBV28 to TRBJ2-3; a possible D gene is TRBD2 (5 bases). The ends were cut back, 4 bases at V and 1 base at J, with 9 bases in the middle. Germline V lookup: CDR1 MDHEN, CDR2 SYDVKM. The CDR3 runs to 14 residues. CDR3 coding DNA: TGTGCCAGCAGTTCGGATAGCGGCACAGATACGCAGTATTTT. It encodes CASSSDSGTDTQYF.

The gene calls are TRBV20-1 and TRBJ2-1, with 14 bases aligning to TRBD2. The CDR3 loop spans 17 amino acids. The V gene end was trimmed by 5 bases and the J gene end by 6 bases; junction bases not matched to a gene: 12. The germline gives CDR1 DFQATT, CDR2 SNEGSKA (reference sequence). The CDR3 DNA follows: TGCAGTGCTGGGAGGACTAGCGGGGGGTCTCCCCCCAATGAGCAGTTCTTC. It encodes CSAGRTSGGSPPNEQFF.

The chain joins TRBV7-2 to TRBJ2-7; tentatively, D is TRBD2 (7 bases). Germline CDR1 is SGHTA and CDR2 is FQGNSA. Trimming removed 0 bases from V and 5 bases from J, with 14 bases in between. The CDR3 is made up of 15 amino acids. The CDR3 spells CASSLAPGEGHEQYF. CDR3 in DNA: TGTGCCAGCAGCTTAGCTCCAGGGGAGGGCCACGAGCAGTACTTC.

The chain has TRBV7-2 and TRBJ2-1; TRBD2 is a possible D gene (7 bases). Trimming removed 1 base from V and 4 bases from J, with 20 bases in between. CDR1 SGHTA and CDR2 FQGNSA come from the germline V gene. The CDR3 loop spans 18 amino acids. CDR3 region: CASSLEGGVGGPYNEQFF. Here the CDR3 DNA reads TGTGCCAGCAGCTTAGAGGGGGGGGTTGGGGGGCCTTACAATGAGCAGTTCTTC. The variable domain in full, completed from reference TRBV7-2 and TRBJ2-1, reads GAGVSQSPSNKVTEKGKDVELRCDPISGHTALYWYRQSLGQGLEFLIYFQGNSAPDKSGLPSDRFSAERTGGSVSTLTIQRTQQEDSAVYLCASSLEGGVGGPYNEQFFGPGTRLTVL.

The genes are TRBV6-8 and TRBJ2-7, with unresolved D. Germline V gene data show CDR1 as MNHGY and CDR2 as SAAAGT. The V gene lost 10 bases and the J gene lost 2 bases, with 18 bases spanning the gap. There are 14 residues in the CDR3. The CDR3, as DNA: TGTGCCACCGCACCTTCGATCACGACCTACGAGCAGTACTTC. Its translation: CATAPSITTYEQYF.

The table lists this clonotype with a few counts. CDR3 bases: TGTGCCAGCAGCCAACAGGCGACAGCCTACGAGCAGTACTTC. Translating it yields CASSQQATAYEQYF. The chain combines TRBV3-1 with TRBJ2-7, with D possibly matching TRBD1 (5 bases). In germline, CDR1 is LGHDT, CDR2 YNNKEL (reference sequence). V lost 2 bases and J 2 bases, leaving 10 bases between the germline ends. This CDR3 is built from 14 residues.

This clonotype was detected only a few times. CDR3 loop: CASSESQGGLYEQYF. For the CDR3, the DNA is TGTGCCAGCAGTGAATCTCAGGGGGGCCTCTACGAGCAGTACTTC. This chain uses TRBV25-1 with TRBJ2-7, with D possibly matching TRBD1 (7 bases). This CDR3 spans 15 amino acids. V gave up 1 base and J gave up 3 bases, with 13 bases separating them. CDR1 is MGHDK, CDR2 SYGVNS, per germline.

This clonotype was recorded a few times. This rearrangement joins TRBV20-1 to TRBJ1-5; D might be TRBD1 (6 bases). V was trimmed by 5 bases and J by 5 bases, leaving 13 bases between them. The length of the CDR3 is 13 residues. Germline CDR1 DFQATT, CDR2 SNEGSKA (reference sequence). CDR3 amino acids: CSAHRGKDQPQHF. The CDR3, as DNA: TGCAGTGCTCATAGGGGGAAGGATCAGCCCCAGCATTTT.

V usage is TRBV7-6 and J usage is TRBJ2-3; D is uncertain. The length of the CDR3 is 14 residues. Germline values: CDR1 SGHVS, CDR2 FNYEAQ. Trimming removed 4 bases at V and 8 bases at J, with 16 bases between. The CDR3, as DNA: TGTGCCAGCAGCTCCTTACTGCTGGGTCTTACGCAGTATTTT. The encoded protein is CASSSLLLGLTQYF. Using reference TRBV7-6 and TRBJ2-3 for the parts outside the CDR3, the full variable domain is GAGVSQSPRYKVTKRGQDVALRCDPISGHVSLYWYRQALGQGPEFLTYFNYEAQQDKSGLPNDRFSAERPEGSISTLTIQRTEQRDSAMYRCASSSLLLGLTQYFGPGTRLTVL.

This CDR3 is CASSPRRDREYEQYF. The CDR3 DNA follows: TGTGCCAGCAGCCCACGCCGGGACAGAGAATACGAGCAGTACTTC. The chain links TRBV14 to TRBJ2-7; 7 bases line up with TRBD1. From germline, CDR1 is SGHDN and CDR2 FVKESK. After removal of 4 bases from V and 4 bases from J, the junction contained 10 bases not matched to a gene. There are 15 residues in the CDR3.

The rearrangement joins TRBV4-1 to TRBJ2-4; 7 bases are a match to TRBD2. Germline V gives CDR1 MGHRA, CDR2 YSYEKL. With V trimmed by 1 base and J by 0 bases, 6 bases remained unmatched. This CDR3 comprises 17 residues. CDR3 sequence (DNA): TGCGCCAGCAGCCAAGTTGGGGGGGGAGTAGCCAAAAACATTCAGTACTTC. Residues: CASSQVGGGVAKNIQYF.

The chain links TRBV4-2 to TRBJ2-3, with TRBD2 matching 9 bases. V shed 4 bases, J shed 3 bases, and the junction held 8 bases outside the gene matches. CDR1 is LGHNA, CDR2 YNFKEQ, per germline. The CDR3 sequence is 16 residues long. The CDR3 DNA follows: TGTGCCAGCAGCCCCCGACTAGCGGCGGGAACAGATACGCAGTATTTT. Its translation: CASSPRLAAGTDTQYF.

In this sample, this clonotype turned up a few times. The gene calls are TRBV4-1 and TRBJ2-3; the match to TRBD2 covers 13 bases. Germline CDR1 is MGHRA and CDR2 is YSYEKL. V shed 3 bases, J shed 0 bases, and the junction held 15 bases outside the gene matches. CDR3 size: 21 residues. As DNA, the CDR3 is TGCGCCAGCAGCCAGGACAGGGAGGGACTAGCGGGAAAGACTAGCACAGATACGCAGTATTTT. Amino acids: CASSQDREGLAGKTSTDTQYF.

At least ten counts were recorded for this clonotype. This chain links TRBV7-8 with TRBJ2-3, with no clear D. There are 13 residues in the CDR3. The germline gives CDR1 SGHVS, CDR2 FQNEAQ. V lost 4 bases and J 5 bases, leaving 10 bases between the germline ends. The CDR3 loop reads CASSSNVGDTQYF. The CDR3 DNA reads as TGTGCCAGCAGCTCTAACGTAGGAGATACGCAGTATTTT.

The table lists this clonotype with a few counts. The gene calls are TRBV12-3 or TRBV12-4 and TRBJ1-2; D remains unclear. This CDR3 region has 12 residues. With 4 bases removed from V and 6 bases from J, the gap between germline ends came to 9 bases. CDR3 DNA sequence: TGTGCCAGCAGTTCCAGGTTCGATGGCTACACCTTC. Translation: CASSSRFDGYTF.

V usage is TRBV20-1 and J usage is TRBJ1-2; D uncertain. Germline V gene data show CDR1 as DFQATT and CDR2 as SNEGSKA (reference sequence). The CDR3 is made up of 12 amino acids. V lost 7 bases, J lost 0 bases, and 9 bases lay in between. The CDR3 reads CSDNSANYGYTF. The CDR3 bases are TGCAGTGACAATTCAGCTAACTATGGCTACACCTTC.